A selection of T cell receptor beta chains follows, all from one sample in a study of T cell responses to AZD1222 COVID-19 vaccine. Method: immunoSEQ multiplex PCR; TCRdb's copy keeps in-frame clones and lacks some. This table holds around 84,000 clones, 75% to 90% found once. The input for sequencing was peripheral blood, taken 28 days after the second AZD1222 dose. The receptors here all came from an adult who received the AZD1222 COVID-19 vaccine. Each CDR3 is given with its conserved first and last residue. The D gene is left open where the match is weak.

>TRBJ2-2|TRBD2|TRBV19
CASYHPAGGETGELFF
TGTGCCAGTTATCATCCAGCGGGGGGCGAGACCGGGGAGCTGTTTTTT
>TRBJ1-2|NA|TRBV3-1/TRBV3-2
CASSPEGHHFYGYTF
TGTGCCAGCAGCCCAGAGGGACACCACTTCTATGGCTACACCTTC
>TRBJ2-3|NA|TRBV7-9
CASSFLGGTDTQYF
TGTGCCAGCAGCTTTCTTGGAGGGACAGATACGCAGTATTTT
>TRBJ1-2|TRBD1|TRBV7-2
CASSLAARGGSGYTF
TGTGCCAGCAGCTTAGCAGCCAGGGGGGGTAGTGGCTACACCTTC
>TRBJ1-4|NA|TRBV2
CASSEPSGATNEKLFF
TGTGCCAGCAGTGAACCTTCGGGTGCAACTAATGAAAAACTGTTTTTT
>TRBJ2-5|NA|TRBV11-2
CASSPLGSRTQYF
TGTGCCAGCAGCCCACTAGGTTCGAGGACCCAGTACTTC
>TRBJ1-1|NA|TRBV28
CASSMEGTLVEAFF
TGTGCCAGCAGCATGGAGGGGACCTTGGTTGAAGCTTTCTTT
>TRBJ2-3|NA|TRBV19
CASSIVQGDTQYF
TGTGCCAGTAGTATTGTACAGGGAGATACGCAGTATTTT
>TRBJ1-1|NA|TRBV4-2
CASSQVEGVVWTEAFF
TGTGCCAGCAGCCAAGTGGAGGGGGTGGTATGGACTGAAGCTTTCTTT
>TRBJ2-7|TRBD1|TRBV5-5
CASILQGQQYF
TGTGCCAGCATCCTACAGGGGCAGCAGTACTTC
>TRBJ1-4|NA|TRBV10-3
CAIREATNEKLFF
TGTGCCATCAGGGAAGCAACTAATGAAAAACTGTTTTTT